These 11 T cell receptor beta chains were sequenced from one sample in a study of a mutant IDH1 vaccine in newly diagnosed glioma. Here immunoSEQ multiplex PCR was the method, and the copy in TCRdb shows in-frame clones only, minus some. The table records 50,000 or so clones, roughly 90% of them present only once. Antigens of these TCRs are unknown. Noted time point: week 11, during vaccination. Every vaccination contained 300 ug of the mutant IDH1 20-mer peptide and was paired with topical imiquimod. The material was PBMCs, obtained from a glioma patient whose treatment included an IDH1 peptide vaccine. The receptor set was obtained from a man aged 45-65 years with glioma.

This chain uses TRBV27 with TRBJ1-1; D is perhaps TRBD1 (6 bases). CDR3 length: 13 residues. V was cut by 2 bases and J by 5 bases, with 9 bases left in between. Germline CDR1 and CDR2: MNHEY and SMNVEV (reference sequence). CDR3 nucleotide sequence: TGTGCCAGCAGTTTACGACAGGTGACTGAAGCTTTCTTT. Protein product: CASSLRQVTEAFF.

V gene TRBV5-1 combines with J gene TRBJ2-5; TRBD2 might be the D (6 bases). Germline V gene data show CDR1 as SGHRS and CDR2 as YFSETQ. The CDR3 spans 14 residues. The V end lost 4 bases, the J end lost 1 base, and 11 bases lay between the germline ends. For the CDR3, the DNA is TGCGCCAGCAGCCGCGGGACCGGCCAAGAGACCCAGTACTTC. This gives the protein CASSRGTGQETQYF. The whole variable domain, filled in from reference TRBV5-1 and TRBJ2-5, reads KAGVTQTPRYLIKTRGQQVTLSCSPISGHRSVSWYQQTPGQGLQFLFEYFSETQRNKGNFPGRFSGRQFSNSRSEMNVSTLELGDSALYLCASSRGTGQETQYFGPGTRLLVL.

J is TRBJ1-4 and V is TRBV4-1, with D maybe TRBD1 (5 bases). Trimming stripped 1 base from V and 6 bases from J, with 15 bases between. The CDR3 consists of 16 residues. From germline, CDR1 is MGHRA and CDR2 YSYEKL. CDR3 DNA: TGCGCCAGCAGCCAAGGGGTGGGGCAGAATTATGAAAAACTGTTTTTT. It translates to CASSQGVGQNYEKLFF.

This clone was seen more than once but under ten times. DNA for the CDR3: TGCGCCAGCAGCTTGGAAACAGGGTCTGGGGCCAACGTCCTGACTTTC. It codes for CASSLETGSGANVLTF. The rearrangement links TRBV5-1 to TRBJ2-6, with D maybe TRBD1 (6 bases). The CDR3 runs to 16 residues. Trimming removed 0 bases from V and 1 base from J, with 8 bases in between. The V gene's germline CDR1 is SGHRS and CDR2 YFSETQ.

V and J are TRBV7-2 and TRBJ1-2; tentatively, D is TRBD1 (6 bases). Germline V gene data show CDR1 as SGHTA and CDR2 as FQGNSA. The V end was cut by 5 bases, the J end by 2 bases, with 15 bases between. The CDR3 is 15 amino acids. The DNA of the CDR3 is TGTGCCAGCAGCCCCCGTGGGGGGCTCAACTATGGCTACACCTTC. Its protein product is CASSPRGGLNYGYTF.

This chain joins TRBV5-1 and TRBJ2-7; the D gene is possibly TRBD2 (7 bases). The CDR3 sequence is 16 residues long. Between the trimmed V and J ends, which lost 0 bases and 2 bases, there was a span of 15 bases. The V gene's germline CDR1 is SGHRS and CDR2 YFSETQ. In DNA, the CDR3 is TGCGCCAGCAGCTTGGCTGGCGGGGGCTCTACCTACGAGCAGTACTTC. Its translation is CASSLAGGGSTYEQYF.

The CDR3 DNA is TGTGCCAGCAGCCACCCAAGACAGACTAGAGCCACGTGGAATGAGCAGTTCTTC. This codes for CASSHPRQTRATWNEQFF. The J gene is TRBJ2-1, the V gene TRBV7-9, with D tentatively TRBD2 (6 bases). Trimming pared 5 bases from V and 7 bases from J, leaving 27 bases between. The CDR3 totals 18 residues. The germline V gene encodes CDR1 SEHNR and CDR2 FQNEAQ (reference sequence).

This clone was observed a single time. The CDR3 region is CASSPRPGTGNQPQHF. CDR3 nucleotide sequence: TGTGCCAGCAGCCCTCGACCCGGGACAGGGAATCAGCCCCAGCATTTT. The chain joins TRBV7-6 to TRBJ1-5, with 9 bases lining up with TRBD1. Germline assignment: CDR1 SGHVS and CDR2 FNYEAQ. The CDR3 is 16 residues long. J was trimmed by 4 bases and V by 5 bases; bases with no gene match: 9. Using reference TRBV7-6 and TRBJ1-5 for the parts outside the CDR3, the full variable domain is GAGVSQSPRYKVTKRGQDVALRCDPISGHVSLYWYRQALGQGPEFLTYFNYEAQQDKSGLPNDRFSAERPEGSISTLTIQRTEQRDSAMYRCASSPRPGTGNQPQHFGDGTRLSIL.

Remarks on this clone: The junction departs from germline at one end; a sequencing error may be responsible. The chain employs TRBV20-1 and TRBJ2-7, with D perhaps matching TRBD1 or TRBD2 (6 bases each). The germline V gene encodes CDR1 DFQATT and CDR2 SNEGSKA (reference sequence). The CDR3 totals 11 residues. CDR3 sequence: CSARDGGRKDF. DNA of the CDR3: TGCAGTGCTAGAGATGGGGGGCGGAAGGACTTC.

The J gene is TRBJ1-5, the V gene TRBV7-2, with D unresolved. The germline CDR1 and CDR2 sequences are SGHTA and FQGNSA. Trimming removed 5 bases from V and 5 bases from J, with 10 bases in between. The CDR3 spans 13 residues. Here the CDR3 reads CASSRPGYQPQHF. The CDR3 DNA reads TGTGCCAGCAGCCGTCCGGGGTATCAGCCCCAGCATTTT.

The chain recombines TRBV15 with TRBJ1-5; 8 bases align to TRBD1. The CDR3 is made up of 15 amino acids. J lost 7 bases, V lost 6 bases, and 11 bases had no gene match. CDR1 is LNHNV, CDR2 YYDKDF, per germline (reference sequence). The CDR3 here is CATRRTGRSGQPQHF. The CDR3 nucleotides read TGTGCCACCAGGAGGACAGGGAGGTCAGGACAGCCCCAGCATTTT. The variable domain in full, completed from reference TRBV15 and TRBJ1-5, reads DAMVIQNPRYQVTQFGKPVTLSCSQTLNHNVMYWYQQKSSQAPKLLFHYYDKDFNNEADTPDNFQSRRPNTSFCFLDIRSPGLGDTAMYLCATRRTGRSGQPQHFGDGTRLSIL.